This T cell receptor beta chain comes out of a study of cytomegalovirus exposure and HLA in healthy donors. Participants comprised healthy donors of bone marrow. The CDR3 covers 13 residues. Germline CDR1 MNHEY, CDR2 SMNVEV (reference sequence). V shed 4 bases, J shed 4 bases, and the junction held 3 bases outside the gene matches. Use of 60 Vbeta and 13 Jbeta primers characterized the PCR. The table came from immunoSEQ multiplex PCR; TCRdb's copy has only in-frame clones and leaves some out. The table shows roughly 170,000 clones, with 80% to 85% occurring only once. The sequenced material came from PBMCs. This chain links TRBV27 with TRBJ2-7, with 8 bases matching TRBD1. This TCR was recovered from a young woman in good health and CMV-seronegative. The CDR3 DNA reads TGTGCCAGCAGTTCGGACAGGGCGTACGAGCAGTACTTC. Residues: CASSSDRAYEQYF.